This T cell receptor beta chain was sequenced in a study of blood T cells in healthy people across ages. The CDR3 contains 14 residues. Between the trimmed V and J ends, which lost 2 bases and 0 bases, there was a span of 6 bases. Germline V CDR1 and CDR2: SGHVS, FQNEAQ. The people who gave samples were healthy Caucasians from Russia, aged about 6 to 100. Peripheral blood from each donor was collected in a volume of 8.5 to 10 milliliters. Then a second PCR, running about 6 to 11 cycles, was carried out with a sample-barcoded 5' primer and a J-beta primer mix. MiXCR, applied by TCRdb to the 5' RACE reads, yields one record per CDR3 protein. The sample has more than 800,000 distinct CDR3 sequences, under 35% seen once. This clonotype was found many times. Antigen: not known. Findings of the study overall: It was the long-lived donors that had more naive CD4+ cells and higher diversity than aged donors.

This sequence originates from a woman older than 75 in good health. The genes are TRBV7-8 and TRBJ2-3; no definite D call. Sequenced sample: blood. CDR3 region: CASSLILSTDTQYF. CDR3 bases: TGTGCCAGCAGCTTAATCCTGAGCACAGATACGCAGTATTTT.